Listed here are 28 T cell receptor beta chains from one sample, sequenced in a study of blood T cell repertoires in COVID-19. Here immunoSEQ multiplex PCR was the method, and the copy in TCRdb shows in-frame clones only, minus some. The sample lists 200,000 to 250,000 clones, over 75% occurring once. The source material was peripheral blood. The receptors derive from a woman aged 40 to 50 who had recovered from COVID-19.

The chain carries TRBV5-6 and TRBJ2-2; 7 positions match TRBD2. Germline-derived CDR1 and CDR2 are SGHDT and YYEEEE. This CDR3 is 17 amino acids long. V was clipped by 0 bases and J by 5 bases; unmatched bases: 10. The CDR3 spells CASSLVRLAGETGELFF. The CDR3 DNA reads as TGTGCCAGCAGCTTGGTTCGGCTGGCGGGAGAGACCGGGGAGCTGTTTTTT.

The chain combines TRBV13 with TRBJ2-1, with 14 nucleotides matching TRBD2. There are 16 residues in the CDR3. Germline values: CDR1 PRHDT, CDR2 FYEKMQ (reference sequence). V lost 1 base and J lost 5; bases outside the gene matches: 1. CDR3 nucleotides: TGTGCCAGCAGCTTAGAGGGACTAGCGGGGGACAATGAGCAGTTCTTC. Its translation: CASSLEGLAGDNEQFF.

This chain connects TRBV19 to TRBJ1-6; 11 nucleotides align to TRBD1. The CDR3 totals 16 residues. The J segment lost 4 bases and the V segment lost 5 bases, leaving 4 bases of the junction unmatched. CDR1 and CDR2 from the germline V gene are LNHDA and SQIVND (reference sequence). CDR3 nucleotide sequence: TGTGCCAGTAGTTCTGGGACAGGGGGTTATAATTCACCCCTCCACTTT. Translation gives CASSSGTGGYNSPLHF.

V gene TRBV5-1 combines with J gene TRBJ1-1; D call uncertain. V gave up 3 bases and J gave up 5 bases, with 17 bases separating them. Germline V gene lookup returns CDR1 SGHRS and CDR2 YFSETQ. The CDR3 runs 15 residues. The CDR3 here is CASSSSGYMGTEAFF. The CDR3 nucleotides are TGCGCCAGCAGCTCCTCGGGGTATATGGGGACTGAAGCTTTCTTT.

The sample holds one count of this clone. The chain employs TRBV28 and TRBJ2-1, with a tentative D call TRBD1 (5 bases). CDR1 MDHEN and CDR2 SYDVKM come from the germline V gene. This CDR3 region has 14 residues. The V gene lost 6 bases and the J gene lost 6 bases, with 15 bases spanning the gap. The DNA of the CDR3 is TGTGCCAGCAGAGCAGGGCCTCACCCCAATGAGCAGTTCTTC. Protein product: CASRAGPHPNEQFF. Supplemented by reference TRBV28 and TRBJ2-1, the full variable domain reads DVKVTQSSRYLVKRTGEKVFLECVQDMDHENMFWYRQDPGLGLRLIYFSYDVKMKEKGDIPEGYSVSREKKERFSLILESASTNQTSMYLCASRAGPHPNEQFFGPGTRLTVL.

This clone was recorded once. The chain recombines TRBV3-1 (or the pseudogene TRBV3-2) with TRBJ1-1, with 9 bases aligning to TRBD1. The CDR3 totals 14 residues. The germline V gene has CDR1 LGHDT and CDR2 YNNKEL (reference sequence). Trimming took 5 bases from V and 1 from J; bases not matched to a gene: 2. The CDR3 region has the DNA TGTGCCAGCAGCTACAGGGGGCGGAACACTGAAGCTTTCTTT. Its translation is CASSYRGRNTEAFF.

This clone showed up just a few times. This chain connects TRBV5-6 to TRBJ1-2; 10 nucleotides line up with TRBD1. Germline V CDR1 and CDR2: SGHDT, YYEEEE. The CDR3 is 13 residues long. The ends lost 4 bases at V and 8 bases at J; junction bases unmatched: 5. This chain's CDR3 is CASSRQGARGYTF. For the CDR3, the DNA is TGTGCCAGCAGCCGACAGGGGGCCAGAGGCTACACCTTC.

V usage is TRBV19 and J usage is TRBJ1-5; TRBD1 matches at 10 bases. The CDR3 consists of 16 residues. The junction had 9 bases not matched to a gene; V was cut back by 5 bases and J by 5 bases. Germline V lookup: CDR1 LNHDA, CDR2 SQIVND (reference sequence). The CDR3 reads CASSQRQGAIDQPQHF. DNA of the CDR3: TGTGCCAGTAGTCAGCGACAGGGGGCTATAGATCAGCCCCAGCATTTT. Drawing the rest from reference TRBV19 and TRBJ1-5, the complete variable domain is DGGITQSPKYLFRKEGQNVTLSCEQNLNHDAMYWYRQDPGQGLRLIYYSQIVNDFQKGDIAEGYSVSREKKESFPLTVTSAQKNPTAFYLCASSQRQGAIDQPQHFGDGTRLSIL.

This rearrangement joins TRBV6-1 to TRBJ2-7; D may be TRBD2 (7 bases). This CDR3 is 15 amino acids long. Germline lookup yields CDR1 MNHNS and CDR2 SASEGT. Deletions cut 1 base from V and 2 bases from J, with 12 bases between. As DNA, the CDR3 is TGTGCCAGCAGTGAAGGAGGGGGGGGAACCTACGAGCAGTACTTC. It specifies CASSEGGGGTYEQYF.

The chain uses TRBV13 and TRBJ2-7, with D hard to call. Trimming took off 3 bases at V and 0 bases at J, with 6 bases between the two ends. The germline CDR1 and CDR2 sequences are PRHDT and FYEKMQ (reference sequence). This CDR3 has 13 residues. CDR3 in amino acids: CASSFTVSYEQYF. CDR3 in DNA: TGTGCCAGCAGCTTCACGGTCTCCTACGAGCAGTACTTC.

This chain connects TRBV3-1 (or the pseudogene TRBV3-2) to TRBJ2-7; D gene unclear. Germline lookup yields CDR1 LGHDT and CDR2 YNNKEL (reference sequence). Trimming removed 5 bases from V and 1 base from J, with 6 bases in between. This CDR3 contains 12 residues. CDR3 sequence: CASSERSYEQYF. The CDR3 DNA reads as TGTGCCAGCAGCGAGAGGTCCTACGAGCAGTACTTC.

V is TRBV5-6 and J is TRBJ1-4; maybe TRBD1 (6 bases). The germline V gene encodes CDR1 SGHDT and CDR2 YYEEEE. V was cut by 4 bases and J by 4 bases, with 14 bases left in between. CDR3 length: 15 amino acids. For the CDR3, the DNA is TGTGCCAGCAGCCGTCGTGGGGGCCGTAATGAAAAACTGTTTTTT. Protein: CASSRRGGRNEKLFF.

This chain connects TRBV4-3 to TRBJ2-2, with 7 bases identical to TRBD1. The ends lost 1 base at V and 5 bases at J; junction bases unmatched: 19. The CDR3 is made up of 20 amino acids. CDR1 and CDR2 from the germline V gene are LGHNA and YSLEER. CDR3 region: CASSQVLGTANNRGTGELFF. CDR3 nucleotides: TGCGCCAGCAGCCAAGTCCTAGGAACCGCTAATAACAGGGGAACCGGGGAGCTGTTTTTT.

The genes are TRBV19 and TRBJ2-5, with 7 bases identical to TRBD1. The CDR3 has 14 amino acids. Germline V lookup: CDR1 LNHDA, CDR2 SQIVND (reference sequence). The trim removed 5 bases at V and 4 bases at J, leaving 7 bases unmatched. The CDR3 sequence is CASSVGQSGETQYF. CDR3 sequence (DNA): TGTGCCAGTAGTGTGGGACAGTCGGGAGAGACCCAGTACTTC.

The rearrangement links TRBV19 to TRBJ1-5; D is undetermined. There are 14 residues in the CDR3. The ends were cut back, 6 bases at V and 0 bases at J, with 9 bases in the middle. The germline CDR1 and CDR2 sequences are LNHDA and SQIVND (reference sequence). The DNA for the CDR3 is TGTGCCAGTAGGGTGCGCAATAGCAATCAGCCCCAGCATTTT. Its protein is CASRVRNSNQPQHF.

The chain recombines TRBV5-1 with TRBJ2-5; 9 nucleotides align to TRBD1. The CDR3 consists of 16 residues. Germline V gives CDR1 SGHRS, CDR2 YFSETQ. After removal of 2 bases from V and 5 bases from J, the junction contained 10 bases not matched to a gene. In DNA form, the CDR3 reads TGCGCCAGCAGCTTTTACGACGGGACAGGGAAGGAGACCCAGTACTTC. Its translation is CASSFYDGTGKETQYF.

The CDR3 reads CSASRNTEAFF. CDR3 sequence (DNA): TGCAGTGCTAGCAGAAACACTGAAGCTTTCTTT. The chain recombines TRBV20-1 with TRBJ1-1; unclear D gene. The CDR3 is 11 residues long. Germline CDR1 is DFQATT and CDR2 is SNEGSKA (reference sequence). Trimming cost V 3 bases and J 2 bases, with 4 bases left between them.

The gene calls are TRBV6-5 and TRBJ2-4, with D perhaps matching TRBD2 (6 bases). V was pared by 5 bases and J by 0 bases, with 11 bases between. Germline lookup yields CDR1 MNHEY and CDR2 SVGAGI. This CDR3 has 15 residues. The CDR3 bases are TGTGCCAGCAGTCGGGGGAGCTTAGCCAAAAACATTCAGTACTTC. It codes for CASSRGSLAKNIQYF.

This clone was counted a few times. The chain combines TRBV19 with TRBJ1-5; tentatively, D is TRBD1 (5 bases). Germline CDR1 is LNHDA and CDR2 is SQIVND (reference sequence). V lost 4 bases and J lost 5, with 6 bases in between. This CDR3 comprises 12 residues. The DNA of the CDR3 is TGTGCCAGTAGTAGGGGGGATCAGCCCCAGCATTTT. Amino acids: CASSRGDQPQHF.

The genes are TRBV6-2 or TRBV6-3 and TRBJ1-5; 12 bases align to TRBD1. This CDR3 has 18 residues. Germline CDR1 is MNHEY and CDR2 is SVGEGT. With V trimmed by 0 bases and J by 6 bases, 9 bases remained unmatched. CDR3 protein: CASSYSSSGTGGIQPQHF. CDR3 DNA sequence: TGTGCCAGCAGTTACTCGAGCTCCGGGACAGGGGGCATTCAGCCCCAGCATTTT.

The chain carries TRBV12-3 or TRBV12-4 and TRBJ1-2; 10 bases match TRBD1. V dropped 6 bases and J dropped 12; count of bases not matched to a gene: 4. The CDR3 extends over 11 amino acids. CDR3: CASRDRGVHTF. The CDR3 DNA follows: TGTGCCAGCAGGGACAGGGGGGTGCACACCTTC.

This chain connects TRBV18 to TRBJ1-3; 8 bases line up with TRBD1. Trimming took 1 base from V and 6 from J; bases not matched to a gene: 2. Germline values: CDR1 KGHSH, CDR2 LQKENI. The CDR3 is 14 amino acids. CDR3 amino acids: CASSPQTGVNTIYF. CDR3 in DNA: TGTGCCAGCTCACCACAGACAGGGGTAAACACCATATATTTT.

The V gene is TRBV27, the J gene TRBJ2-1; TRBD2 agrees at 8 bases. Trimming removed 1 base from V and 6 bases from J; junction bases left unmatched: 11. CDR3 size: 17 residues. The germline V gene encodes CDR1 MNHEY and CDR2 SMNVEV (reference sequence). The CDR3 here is CASSLFSVAGLVNEQFF. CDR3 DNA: TGTGCCAGCAGTTTATTCAGCGTAGCGGGACTGGTCAATGAGCAGTTCTTC.

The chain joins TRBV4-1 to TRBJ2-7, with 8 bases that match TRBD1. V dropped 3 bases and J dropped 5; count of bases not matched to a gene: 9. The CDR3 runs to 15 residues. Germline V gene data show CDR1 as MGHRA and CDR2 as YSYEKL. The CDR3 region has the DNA TGCGCCAGCAGCCAGGACGGACAGGGCTTCAACGAGCAGTACTTC. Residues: CASSQDGQGFNEQYF.

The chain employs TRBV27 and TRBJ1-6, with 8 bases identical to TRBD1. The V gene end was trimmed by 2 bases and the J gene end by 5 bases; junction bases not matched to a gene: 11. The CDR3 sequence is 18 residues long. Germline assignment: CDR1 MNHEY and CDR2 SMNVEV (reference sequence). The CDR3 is CASSLLGRGPIHNSPLHF. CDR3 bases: TGTGCCAGCAGTTTACTGGGCAGGGGGCCAATTCATAATTCACCCCTCCACTTT.

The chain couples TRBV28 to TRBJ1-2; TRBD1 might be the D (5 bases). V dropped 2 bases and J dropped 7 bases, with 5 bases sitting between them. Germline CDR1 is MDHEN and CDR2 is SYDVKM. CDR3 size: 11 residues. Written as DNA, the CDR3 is TGTGCCAGCAGTTTACAGGGTGGCTACACCTTC. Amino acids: CASSLQGGYTF.

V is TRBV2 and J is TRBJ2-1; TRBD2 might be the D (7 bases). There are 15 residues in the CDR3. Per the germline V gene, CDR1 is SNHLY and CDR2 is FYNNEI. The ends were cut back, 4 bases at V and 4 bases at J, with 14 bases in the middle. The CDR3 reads CASSAGGRPYNEQFF. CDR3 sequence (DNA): TGTGCCAGCAGTGCGGGGGGCCGTCCGTACAATGAGCAGTTCTTC.

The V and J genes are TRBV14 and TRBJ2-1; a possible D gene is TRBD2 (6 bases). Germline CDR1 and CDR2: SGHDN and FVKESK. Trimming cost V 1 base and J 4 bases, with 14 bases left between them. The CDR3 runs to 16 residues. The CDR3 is CASSQVGGSTYNEQFF. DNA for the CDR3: TGTGCCAGCAGCCAAGTTGGAGGGAGTACTTACAATGAGCAGTTCTTC.